Each of the 13 T cell receptor beta chains below was sequenced from the same sample in a study of blood T cell repertoires in COVID-19. Some clones are missing from TCRdb's copy, which holds only in-frame ones; the method was immunoSEQ multiplex PCR. Of roughly 200,000 clones listed, around four fifths are singletons. Sequencing input: peripheral blood. These receptors came from a man aged 35 to 55 with acute or convalescent COVID-19.

This chain joins TRBV18 and TRBJ1-1; the D gene is possibly TRBD1 (5 bases). The V end lost 5 bases, the J end lost 1 base, and 11 bases lay between the germline ends. This CDR3 has 14 amino acids. Germline V lookup: CDR1 KGHSH, CDR2 LQKENI. The CDR3 region is CASSSTEANTEAFF. The DNA of the CDR3 is TGTGCCAGCTCATCGACAGAAGCGAACACTGAAGCTTTCTTT. The entire variable domain, with the rest obtained from reference TRBV18 and TRBJ1-1, is as follows: NAGVMQNPRHLVRRRGQEARLRCSPMKGHSHVYWYRQLPEEGLKFMVYLQKENIIDESGMPKERFSAEFPKEGPSILRIQQVVRGDSAAYFCASSSTEANTEAFFGQGTRLTVV.

This clone has only one observation. The rearrangement links TRBV2 to TRBJ2-5; D gene unclear. CDR3 length equals 10 residues. The V gene's germline CDR1 is SNHLY and CDR2 FYNNEI. V gave up 9 bases and J gave up 2 bases, with 4 bases separating them. The CDR3 bases are TGTGCCAGGTCACAAGAGACCCAGTACTTC. Encoded protein: CARSQETQYF. Full variable domain (outside the CDR3, taken from reference TRBV2 and TRBJ2-5): EPEVTQTPSHQVTQMGQEVILRCVPISNHLYFYWYRQILGQKVEFLVSFYNNEISEKSEIFDDQFSVERPDGSNFTLKIRSTKLEDSAMYFCARSQETQYFGPGTRLLVL.

The rearrangement links TRBV18 to TRBJ1-1; 7 positions match TRBD1. Looked up from germline, CDR1 is KGHSH and CDR2 is LQKENI. The J segment lost 4 bases and the V segment lost 1 base, leaving 15 bases of the junction unmatched. The CDR3 is made up of 18 amino acids. The CDR3 coding sequence is TGTGCCAGCTCACCACGGAAGGGGGCGGGAATGACGGCCACTGAAGCTTTCTTT. It translates to CASSPRKGAGMTATEAFF.

The rearrangement joins TRBV11-3 to TRBJ2-1, with D perhaps matching TRBD2 (6 bases). V lost 1 base and J lost 5, with 12 bases in between. CDR1 is SGHNT and CDR2 is YENEEA in the germline V gene. The CDR3 covers 15 residues. CDR3 sequence: CASSLGLANDNEQFF. The CDR3 coding sequence is TGTGCCAGCAGCTTAGGTCTAGCGAACGACAATGAGCAGTTCTTC.

The gene calls are TRBV18 and TRBJ2-1, with D possibly matching TRBD1 (5 bases). V gave up 3 bases and J gave up 9 bases, with 18 bases separating them. The CDR3 loop spans 15 amino acids. The germline CDR1 and CDR2 sequences are KGHSH and LQKENI. This chain's CDR3 is CASSPDSSTGSEQFF. For the CDR3, the DNA is TGTGCCAGCTCACCTGACAGTTCAACGGGTAGTGAGCAGTTCTTC.

The chain uses TRBV3-1 (or the pseudogene TRBV3-2) and TRBJ1-1; weak D call: TRBD1 (6 bases). Germline loops: CDR1 LGHDT, CDR2 YNNKEL (reference sequence). The V gene lost 2 bases and the J gene lost 1 base, with 11 bases spanning the gap. The CDR3 is made up of 15 amino acids. The CDR3 protein is CASSQSSRGNTEAFF. The CDR3 DNA reads as TGTGCCAGCAGCCAATCGTCCAGGGGGAACACTGAAGCTTTCTTT.

The rearrangement uses TRBV4-3 and TRBJ1-6; 8 nucleotides align to TRBD1. The V and J ends lost 0 bases and 5 bases, in that order; junction bases with no gene match: 6. Germline V gene sequence: CDR1 LGHNA, CDR2 YSLEER. CDR3 size: 17 residues. The CDR3 coding sequence is TGCGCCAGCAGCCAAGATGCGGGACAGGACCATAATTCACCCCTCCACTTT. Translating gives CASSQDAGQDHNSPLHF.

V is TRBV5-1 and J is TRBJ1-5; the match to TRBD1 covers 7 bases. This CDR3 spans 13 amino acids. Germline-derived CDR1 and CDR2 are SGHRS and YFSETQ. J was trimmed by 5 bases and V by 2 bases; bases with no gene match: 1. Here the CDR3 reads CASSFGTDQPQHF. CDR3 coding DNA: TGCGCCAGCAGCTTTGGGACAGATCAGCCCCAGCATTTT.

J is TRBJ2-1 and V is TRBV2, with 8 bases lining up with TRBD2. Germline loops: CDR1 SNHLY, CDR2 FYNNEI. V lost 5 bases, J lost 6 bases, and 6 bases stayed unmatched. The CDR3 has 14 residues. The DNA of the CDR3 is TGTGCCAGCAGTAGCGGGAGATACGGCAATGAGCAGTTCTTC. This translates into CASSSGRYGNEQFF. The full variable domain, completed using reference TRBV2 and TRBJ2-1, is EPEVTQTPSHQVTQMGQEVILRCVPISNHLYFYWYRQILGQKVEFLVSFYNNEISEKSEIFDDQFSVERPDGSNFTLKIRSTKLEDSAMYFCASSSGRYGNEQFFGPGTRLTVL.

The genes are TRBV6-2 or TRBV6-3 and TRBJ1-5; D unresolved. Germline CDR1 is MNHEY and CDR2 is SVGEGT. V lost 6 bases and J 6 bases, leaving 18 bases between the germline ends. This CDR3 region has 15 residues. The CDR3 loop is CASSRPNYSSQPQHF. For the CDR3, the DNA is TGTGCCAGCAGCCGCCCTAATTATTCAAGTCAGCCCCAGCATTTT.

This sequence joins TRBV19 and TRBJ1-4; 7 bases match TRBD1. J gave up 5 bases and V 8 bases, and 20 bases lay outside the gene matches. Per the germline V gene, CDR1 is LNHDA and CDR2 is SQIVND (reference sequence). The CDR3 covers 18 residues. The CDR3 here is CASQKAGTAVAVNEKLFF. In DNA, the CDR3 is TGTGCCAGTCAAAAGGCGGGGACAGCCGTGGCAGTAAATGAAAAACTGTTTTTT.

This chain uses TRBV3-1 (or the pseudogene TRBV3-2) with TRBJ1-2; D perhaps matches TRBD1 (5 bases). This CDR3 is 13 amino acids long. Per germline, CDR1 LGHDT and CDR2 YNNKEL (reference sequence). Trimming took 6 bases from V and 2 from J, leaving 10 bases between them. In DNA, the CDR3 is TGTGCCAGCAGTCTTGGGGCGAACTATGGCTACACCTTC. This encodes CASSLGANYGYTF.

The chain employs TRBV6-1 and TRBJ1-5, with D possibly being TRBD1 (6 bases). CDR1 MNHNS and CDR2 SASEGT come from the germline V gene. This CDR3 comprises 15 residues. Trimming took off 3 bases at V and 5 bases at J, with 14 bases between the two ends. CDR3 sequence: CASSDITGSDQPQHF. The CDR3 region has the DNA TGTGCCAGCAGTGACATAACAGGGTCGGATCAGCCCCAGCATTTT.